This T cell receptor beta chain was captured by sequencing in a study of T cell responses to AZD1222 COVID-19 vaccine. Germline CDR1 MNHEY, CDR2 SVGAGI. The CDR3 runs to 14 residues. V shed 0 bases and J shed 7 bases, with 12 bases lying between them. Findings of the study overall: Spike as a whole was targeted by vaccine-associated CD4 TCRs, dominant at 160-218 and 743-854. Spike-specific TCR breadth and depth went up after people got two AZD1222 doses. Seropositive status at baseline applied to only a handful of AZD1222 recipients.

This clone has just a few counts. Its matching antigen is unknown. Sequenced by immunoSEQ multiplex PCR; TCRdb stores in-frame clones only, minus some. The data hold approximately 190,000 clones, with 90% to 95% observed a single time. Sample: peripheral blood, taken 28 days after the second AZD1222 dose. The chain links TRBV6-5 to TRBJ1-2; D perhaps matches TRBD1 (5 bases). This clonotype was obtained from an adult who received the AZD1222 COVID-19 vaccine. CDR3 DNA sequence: TGTGCCAGCAGTTACTCGGTGGGGGGTGGTGGCTACACCTTC. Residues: CASSYSVGGGGYTF.